This T cell receptor beta chain stems from a study of spatial heterogeneity in lung cancer. Time point indicated: blood at routine non-recurrence follow-up after resection. Individually, TCR cDNA molecules were each labelled with a unique molecular identifier. Using its own MiXCR run on the 5' RACE reads, TCRdb lists one record per CDR3 protein. This table holds 42,000 or so distinct CDR3 sequences, roughly 10% found once. Germline V lookup: CDR1 DFQATT, CDR2 SNEGSKA (reference sequence). Trimming cost V 3 bases and J 6 bases; bases outside gene matches: 6. This CDR3 has 14 amino acids. The material sequenced was PBMCs, taken at follow-up. The clonotype was recovered from a female donor with early-stage non-small cell lung cancer. The chain combines TRBV20-1 with TRBJ2-7, with TRBD1 matching over 12 bases. For the CDR3, the DNA is TGCAGTGCTAGGCCGGGACAGGGGGCGTTCGAGCAGTACTTC. It translates to CSARPGQGAFEQYF.